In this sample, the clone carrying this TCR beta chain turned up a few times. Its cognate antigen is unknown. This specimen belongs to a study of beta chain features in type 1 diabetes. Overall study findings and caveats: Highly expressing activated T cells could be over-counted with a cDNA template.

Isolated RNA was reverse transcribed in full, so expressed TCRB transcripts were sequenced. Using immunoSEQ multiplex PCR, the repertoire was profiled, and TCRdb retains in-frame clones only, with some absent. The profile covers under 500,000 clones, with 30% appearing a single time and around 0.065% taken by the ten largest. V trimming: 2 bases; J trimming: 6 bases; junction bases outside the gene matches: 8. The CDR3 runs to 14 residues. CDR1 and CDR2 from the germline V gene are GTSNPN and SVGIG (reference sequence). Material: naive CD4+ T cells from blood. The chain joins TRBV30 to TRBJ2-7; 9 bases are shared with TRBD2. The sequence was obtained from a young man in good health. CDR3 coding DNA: TGTGCCTGGAGTCCCACGGGACTAGCTCTCGAGCAGTACTTC. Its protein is CAWSPTGLALEQYF.